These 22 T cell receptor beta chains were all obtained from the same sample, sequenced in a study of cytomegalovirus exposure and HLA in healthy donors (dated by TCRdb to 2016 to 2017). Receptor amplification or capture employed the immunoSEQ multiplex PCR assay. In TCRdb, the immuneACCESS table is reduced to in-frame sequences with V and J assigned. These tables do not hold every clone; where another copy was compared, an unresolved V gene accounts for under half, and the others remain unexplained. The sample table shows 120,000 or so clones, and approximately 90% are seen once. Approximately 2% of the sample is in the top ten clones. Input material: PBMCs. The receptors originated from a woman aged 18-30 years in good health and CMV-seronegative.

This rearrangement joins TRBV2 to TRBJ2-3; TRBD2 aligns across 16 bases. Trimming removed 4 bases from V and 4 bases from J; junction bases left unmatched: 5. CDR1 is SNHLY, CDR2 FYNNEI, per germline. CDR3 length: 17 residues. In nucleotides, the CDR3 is TGTGCCAGCAGTGTTTTCGGGACTAGCGGGGGGGCAGATACGCAGTATTTT. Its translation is CASSVFGTSGGADTQYF.

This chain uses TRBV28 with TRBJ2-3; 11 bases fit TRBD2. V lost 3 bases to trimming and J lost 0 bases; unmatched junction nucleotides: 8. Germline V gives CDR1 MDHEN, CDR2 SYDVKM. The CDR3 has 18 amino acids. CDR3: CASSFGVAGGISTDTQYF. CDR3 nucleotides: TGTGCCAGCAGTTTTGGGGTAGCGGGAGGGATAAGCACAGATACGCAGTATTTT.

CDR3 bases: TGTGCCAGCAGAGGGGCGAATACTGAAGCTTTCTTT. It is translated as CASRGANTEAFF. The V and J genes are TRBV6-6 and TRBJ1-1; maybe TRBD1 (5 bases). This CDR3 comprises 12 residues. V lost 6 bases and J lost 5, with 10 bases in between. The germline gives CDR1 MNHNY, CDR2 SVGAGI (reference sequence).

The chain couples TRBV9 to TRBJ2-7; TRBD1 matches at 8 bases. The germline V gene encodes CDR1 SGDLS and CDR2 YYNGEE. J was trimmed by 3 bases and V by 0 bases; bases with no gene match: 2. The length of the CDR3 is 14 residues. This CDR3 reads CASSVGDRGYEQYF. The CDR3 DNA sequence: TGTGCCAGCAGCGTAGGAGACAGGGGCTACGAGCAGTACTTC.

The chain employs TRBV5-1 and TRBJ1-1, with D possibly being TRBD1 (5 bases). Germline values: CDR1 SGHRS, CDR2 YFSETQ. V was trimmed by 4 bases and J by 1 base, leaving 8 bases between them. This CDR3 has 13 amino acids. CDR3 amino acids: CASSLTANTEAFF. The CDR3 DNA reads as TGCGCCAGCAGCCTGACAGCGAACACTGAAGCTTTCTTT.

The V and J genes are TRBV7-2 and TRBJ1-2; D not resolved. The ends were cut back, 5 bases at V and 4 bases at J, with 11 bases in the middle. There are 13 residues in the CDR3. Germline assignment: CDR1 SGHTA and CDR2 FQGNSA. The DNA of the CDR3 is TGTGCCAGCAGCCCTTGGAGGAGCTATGGCTACACCTTC. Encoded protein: CASSPWRSYGYTF.

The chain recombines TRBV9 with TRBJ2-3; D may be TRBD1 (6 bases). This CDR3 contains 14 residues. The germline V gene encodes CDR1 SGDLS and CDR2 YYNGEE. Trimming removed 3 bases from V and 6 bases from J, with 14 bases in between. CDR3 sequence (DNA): TGTGCCAGCAGCGCACAGGGTCGAGGCGATACGCAGTATTTT. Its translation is CASSAQGRGDTQYF.

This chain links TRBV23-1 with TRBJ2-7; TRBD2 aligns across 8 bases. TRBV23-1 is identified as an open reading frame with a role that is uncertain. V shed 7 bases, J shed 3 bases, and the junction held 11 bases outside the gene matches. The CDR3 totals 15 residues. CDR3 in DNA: TGCGCCAGCACATTACCGGGAGGGGATGACTACGAGCAGTACTTC. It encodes CASTLPGGDDYEQYF.

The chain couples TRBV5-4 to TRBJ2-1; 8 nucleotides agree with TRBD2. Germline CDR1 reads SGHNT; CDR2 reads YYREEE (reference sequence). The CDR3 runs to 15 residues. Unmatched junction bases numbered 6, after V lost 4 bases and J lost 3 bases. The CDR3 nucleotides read TGTGCCAGCAGCCCCGGGGGGGCGATCTACAATGAGCAGTTCTTC. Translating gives CASSPGGAIYNEQFF.

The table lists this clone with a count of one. The CDR3 bases are TGTGCCAGCAGCTTACTGGGCAGCGGGAGTCGCTACAATGAGCAGTTCTTC. Translating gives CASSLLGSGSRYNEQFF. This chain uses TRBV5-6 with TRBJ2-1; TRBD2 matches 8 bases. V lost 2 bases, J lost 3 bases, and 10 bases stayed unmatched. Germline V gives CDR1 SGHDT, CDR2 YYEEEE. The CDR3 sequence is 17 residues long. Together with reference TRBV5-6 and TRBJ2-1, the CDR3 gives the full variable domain: DAGVTQSPTHLIKTRGQQVTLRCSPKSGHDTVSWYQQALGQGPQFIFQYYEEEERQRGNFPDRFSGHQFPNYSSELNVNALLLGDSALYLCASSLLGSGSRYNEQFFGPGTRLTVL.

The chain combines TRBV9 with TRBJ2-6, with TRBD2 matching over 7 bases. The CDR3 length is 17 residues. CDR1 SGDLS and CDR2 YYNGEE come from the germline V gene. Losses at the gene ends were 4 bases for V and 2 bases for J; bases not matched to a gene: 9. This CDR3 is CASSPFAGATGANVLTF. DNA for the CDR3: TGTGCCAGCAGCCCTTTTGCGGGAGCAACTGGGGCCAACGTCCTGACTTTC.

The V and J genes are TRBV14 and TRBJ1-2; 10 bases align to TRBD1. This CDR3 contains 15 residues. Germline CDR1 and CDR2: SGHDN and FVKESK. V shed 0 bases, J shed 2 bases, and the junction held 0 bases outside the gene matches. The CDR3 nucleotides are TGTGCCAGCAGCCAAGAGGGACAGGGGAACTATGGCTACACCTTC. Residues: CASSQEGQGNYGYTF.

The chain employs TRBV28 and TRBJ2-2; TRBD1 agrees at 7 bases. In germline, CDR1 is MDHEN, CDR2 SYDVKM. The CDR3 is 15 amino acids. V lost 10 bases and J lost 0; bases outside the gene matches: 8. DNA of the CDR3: TGTGCCACCGGTGGACAGGCCTCGAACACCGGGGAGCTGTTTTTT. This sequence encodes CATGGQASNTGELFF.

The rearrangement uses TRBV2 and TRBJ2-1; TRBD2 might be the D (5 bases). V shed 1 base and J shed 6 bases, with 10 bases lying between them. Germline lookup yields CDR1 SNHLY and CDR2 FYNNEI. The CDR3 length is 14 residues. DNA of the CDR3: TGTGCCAGCAGTGAAGGGCGGGCGGGCAATGAGCAGTTCTTC. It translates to CASSEGRAGNEQFF. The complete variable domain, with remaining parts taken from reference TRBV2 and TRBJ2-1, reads EPEVTQTPSHQVTQMGQEVILRCVPISNHLYFYWYRQILGQKVEFLVSFYNNEISEKSEIFDDQFSVERPDGSNFTLKIRSTKLEDSAMYFCASSEGRAGNEQFFGPGTRLTVL.

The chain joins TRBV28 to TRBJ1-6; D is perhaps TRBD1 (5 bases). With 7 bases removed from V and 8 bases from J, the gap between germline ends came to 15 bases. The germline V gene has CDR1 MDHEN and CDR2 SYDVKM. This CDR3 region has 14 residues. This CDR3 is CASTPKLGDSPLHF. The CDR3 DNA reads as TGTGCCAGCACCCCGAAGTTAGGGGATTCACCCCTCCACTTT.

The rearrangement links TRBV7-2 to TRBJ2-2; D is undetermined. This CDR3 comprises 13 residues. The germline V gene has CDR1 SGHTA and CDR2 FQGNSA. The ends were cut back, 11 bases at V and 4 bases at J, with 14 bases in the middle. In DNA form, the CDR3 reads TGTGCCTCAGGCACTCGCCCCACCGGGGAGCTGTTTTTT. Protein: CASGTRPTGELFF.

The CDR3 bases are TGTGCCAGCAGTAGGGACAGGGCGGCTGGCTACACCTTC. This sequence encodes CASSRDRAAGYTF. The V call is TRBV6-5, the J call TRBJ1-2; 9 bases fit TRBD1. The CDR3 contains 13 residues. The germline V gene encodes CDR1 MNHEY and CDR2 SVGAGI. V dropped 5 bases and J dropped 7; count of bases not matched to a gene: 5.

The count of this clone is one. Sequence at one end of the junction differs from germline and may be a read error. The CDR3 region is CATSRERTSGRSDTQYF. CDR3 coding DNA: TGTGCCACCAGCCGAGAAAGGACTAGCGGGAGATCAGATACGCAGTATTTT. This sequence joins TRBV15 and TRBJ2-3; TRBD2 matches 13 bases. Germline CDR1 LNHNV, CDR2 YYDKDF (reference sequence). The CDR3 extends over 17 amino acids.

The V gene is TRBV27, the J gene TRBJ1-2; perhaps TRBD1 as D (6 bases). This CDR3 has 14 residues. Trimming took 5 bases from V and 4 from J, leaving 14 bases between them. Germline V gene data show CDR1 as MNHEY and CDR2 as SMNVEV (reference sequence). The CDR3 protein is CASSLTGLPYGYTF. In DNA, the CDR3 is TGTGCCAGCAGTCTCACAGGGTTGCCCTATGGCTACACCTTC.

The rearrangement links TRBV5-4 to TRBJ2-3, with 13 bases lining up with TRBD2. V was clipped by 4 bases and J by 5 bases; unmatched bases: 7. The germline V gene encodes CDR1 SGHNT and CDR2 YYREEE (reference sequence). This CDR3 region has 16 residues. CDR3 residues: CASSPGTSGMLDTQYF. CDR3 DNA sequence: TGTGCCAGCAGCCCCGGGACTAGCGGGATGCTAGATACGCAGTATTTT.

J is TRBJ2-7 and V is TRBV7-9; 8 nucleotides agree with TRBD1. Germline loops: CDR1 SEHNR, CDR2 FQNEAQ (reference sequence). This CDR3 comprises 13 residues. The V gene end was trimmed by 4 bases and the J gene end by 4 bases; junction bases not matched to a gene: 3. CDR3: CASSSGQVYEQYF. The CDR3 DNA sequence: TGTGCCAGCAGCTCGGGACAGGTATACGAGCAGTACTTC.

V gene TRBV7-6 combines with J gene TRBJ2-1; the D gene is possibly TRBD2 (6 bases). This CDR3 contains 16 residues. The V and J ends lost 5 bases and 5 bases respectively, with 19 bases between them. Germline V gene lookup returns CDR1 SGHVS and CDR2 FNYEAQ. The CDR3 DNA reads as TGTGCCAGCAGCGGGGCATCGGGACTGGCAAACAATGAGCAGTTCTTC. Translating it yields CASSGASGLANNEQFF.